The 27 T cell receptor beta chains reported below all come from one sample, sequenced in a study of brain T cells in children with intractable seizures (dated by TCRdb to the early 2020s). The time point tag for this specimen amounts to: resected brain tissue, or blood drawn just prior to surgery. The library came from the immunoSEQ multiplex PCR assay. TCRdb mirrors the immuneACCESS table, restricted to in-frame sequences. Some clones are absent from its copies; in checked studies, under half trace to an unresolved V gene, and the reason for the others is unknown. The sample profile shows roughly 80,000 clones; around 90% of them were found once. The ten largest clones capture 24% of the sample. The source material was peripheral blood, sampled at surgery. These receptors all come from a girl aged 2-10 years with Rasmussen encephalitis and intractable seizures.

V gene TRBV27 combines with J gene TRBJ2-1; 10 nucleotides align to TRBD2. This CDR3 comprises 16 residues. Germline CDR1 is MNHEY and CDR2 is SMNVEV (reference sequence). The trim removed 0 bases at V and 2 bases at J, leaving 1 base unmatched. CDR3 residues: CASSLSLAGAYNEQFF. Written as DNA, the CDR3 is TGTGCCAGCAGTTTATCGCTAGCGGGGGCCTACAATGAGCAGTTCTTC.

The gene calls are TRBV5-4 and TRBJ2-1; weak D call: TRBD1 (6 bases). The germline CDR1 and CDR2 sequences are SGHNT and YYREEE (reference sequence). Trimming cost V 3 bases and J 4 bases, with 14 bases left between them. The CDR3 has 15 amino acids. In DNA, the CDR3 is TGTGCCAGCAGCTGGGTTTCCGGGACATACAATGAGCAGTTCTTC. This codes for CASSWVSGTYNEQFF.

The V and J genes are TRBV7-2 and TRBJ1-1, with 11 positions matching TRBD1. Germline CDR1 reads SGHTA; CDR2 reads FQGNSA. The CDR3 loop spans 15 amino acids. With V trimmed by 5 bases and J by 7 bases, 9 bases remained unmatched. CDR3 in amino acids: CASSLHGQGAGEAFF. The CDR3 DNA reads TGTGCCAGCAGCCTTCACGGACAGGGGGCCGGTGAAGCTTTCTTT.

Written as DNA, the CDR3 is TGTGCCAGCAGCCGAGTCCGAGGATTTGAAGCTTTCTTT. Translation: CASSRVRGFEAFF. This chain links TRBV4-2 with TRBJ1-1, with no clear D. Trimming cost V 4 bases and J 7 bases, with 13 bases left between them. Germline CDR1 and CDR2: LGHNA and YNFKEQ. The CDR3 extends over 13 amino acids.

The chain couples TRBV4-1 to TRBJ2-7; no clear D gene. The ends were cut back, 0 bases at V and 2 bases at J, with 11 bases in the middle. This CDR3 contains 15 residues. Per the germline V gene, CDR1 is MGHRA and CDR2 is YSYEKL. CDR3 nucleotides: TGCGCCAGCAGCCAAGACCAGGCCCCCACCTACGAGCAGTACTTC. It codes for CASSQDQAPTYEQYF.

This rearrangement joins TRBV19 to TRBJ1-6, with D perhaps matching TRBD1 (5 bases). Germline lookup yields CDR1 LNHDA and CDR2 SQIVND (reference sequence). The CDR3 runs to 15 residues. The V end was cut by 3 bases, the J end by 6 bases, with 12 bases between. CDR3 bases: TGTGCCAGTAGTATTGGATGGCAGGGTAATTCACCCCTCCACTTT. Protein sequence: CASSIGWQGNSPLHF.

The rearrangement links TRBV28 to TRBJ2-7; tentative D call: TRBD2 (6 bases). Germline CDR1 and CDR2: MDHEN and SYDVKM. Trimming shortened V by 8 bases and J by 0 bases, and 14 bases separated the two germline ends. The CDR3 is 14 residues long. The CDR3 spells CASARGGISYEQYF. CDR3 sequence (DNA): TGTGCCAGCGCTAGGGGCGGGATCTCCTACGAGCAGTACTTC.

The rearrangement links TRBV5-6 to TRBJ2-5; TRBD2 aligns across 10 bases. Trimming at V came to 5 bases and at J to 9 bases, leaving 10 bases not matched to a gene. The V gene's germline CDR1 is SGHDT and CDR2 YYEEEE. This CDR3 spans 14 amino acids. DNA of the CDR3: TGTGCCAGCAGTATAGGGACTAGCGCCAGGGCCCAGTACTTC. Translation: CASSIGTSARAQYF.

The rearrangement links TRBV14 to TRBJ2-7; D is perhaps TRBD1 (6 bases). Trimming cost V 4 bases and J 6 bases, with 16 bases left between them. From germline, CDR1 is SGHDN and CDR2 FVKESK. The CDR3 consists of 14 residues. The CDR3 reads CASSLYTGSGEQYF. The CDR3 DNA is TGTGCCAGCAGCCTTTATACAGGGTCTGGCGAGCAGTACTTC.

The V call is TRBV2, the J call TRBJ2-2; D gene ambiguous. Germline V gives CDR1 SNHLY, CDR2 FYNNEI. The CDR3 runs 16 residues. Trimming pared 6 bases from V and 0 bases from J, leaving 14 bases between. CDR3 residues: CASSYGRRTNTGELFF. The DNA of the CDR3 is TGTGCCAGCAGCTACGGACGAAGGACGAACACCGGGGAGCTGTTTTTT.

The chain is built from TRBV19 and TRBJ2-1, with a weak D call TRBD2 (5 bases). Deletions cut 6 bases from V and 12 bases from J, with 21 bases between. Germline CDR1 reads LNHDA; CDR2 reads SQIVND (reference sequence). CDR3 length: 14 amino acids. The CDR3: CASSSNPPTRGQFF. CDR3 nucleotide sequence: TGTGCCAGTAGCTCCAACCCCCCTACCCGGGGGCAGTTCTTC.

This rearrangement joins TRBV27 to TRBJ2-1, with no clear D. V was pared by 6 bases and J by 2 bases, with 14 bases between. This CDR3 has 15 residues. Germline V lookup: CDR1 MNHEY, CDR2 SMNVEV (reference sequence). The DNA of the CDR3 is TGTGCCAGCAGCTCCGCCTGGTCTGCCTACAATGAGCAGTTCTTC. As protein: CASSSAWSAYNEQFF.

In the case of this clone: Other DNA sequences in this specimen translate into the identical CDR3. This chain links TRBV9 with TRBJ1-4, with D maybe TRBD1 (5 bases). The germline gives CDR1 SGDLS, CDR2 YYNGEE. The CDR3 length is 14 residues. Deletions cut 0 bases from V and 8 bases from J, with 11 bases between. As DNA, the CDR3 is TGTGCCAGCAGCGTAGGGGGCTTGGGAGAAAAACTGTTTTTT. Amino acids: CASSVGGLGEKLFF.

The rearrangement links TRBV6-5 to TRBJ2-7, with D possibly called TRBD1 or TRBD2 (5 bases each). There are 15 residues in the CDR3. V lost 1 base, J lost 6 bases, and 16 bases lay in between. Germline values: CDR1 MNHEY, CDR2 SVGAGI. CDR3 region: CASSYFNVGTSEQYF. For the CDR3, the DNA is TGTGCCAGCAGTTACTTCAACGTTGGGACCAGCGAGCAGTACTTC.

V gene TRBV9 combines with J gene TRBJ2-5; 7 bases agree with TRBD2. There are 17 residues in the CDR3. Unmatched junction bases numbered 12, after V lost 0 bases and J lost 4 bases. Germline-derived CDR1 and CDR2 are SGDLS and YYNGEE. The CDR3 sequence is CASSVVAARGRGETQYF. The CDR3 nucleotides are TGTGCCAGCAGCGTAGTGGCAGCGCGGGGGAGAGGAGAGACCCAGTACTTC.

The V gene is TRBV13, the J gene TRBJ1-1; D is unclear. The germline V gene has CDR1 PRHDT and CDR2 FYEKMQ (reference sequence). Trimming cost V 2 bases and J 0 bases, with 10 bases left between them. The length of the CDR3 is 15 residues. CDR3 in DNA: TGTGCCAGCAGCTTAACTGGGGAGATGAACACTGAAGCTTTCTTT. It yields the protein CASSLTGEMNTEAFF.

This clone was seen a single time. This chain connects TRBV24-1 to TRBJ1-1, with 7 bases aligning to TRBD1. The CDR3 length is 19 residues. Looked up from germline, CDR1 is KGHDR and CDR2 is SFDVKD. V shed 2 bases, J shed 0 bases, and the junction held 14 bases outside the gene matches. The CDR3 coding sequence is TGTGCCACCAGTGATTCTTCCCAGGGGGGAAACGGCATGAACACTGAAGCTTTCTTT. This gives the protein CATSDSSQGGNGMNTEAFF.

The chain has TRBV2 and TRBJ2-7; D may be TRBD2 (6 bases). The ends were cut back, 4 bases at V and 3 bases at J, with 13 bases in the middle. Germline values: CDR1 SNHLY, CDR2 FYNNEI. This CDR3 comprises 14 residues. The CDR3 DNA is TGTGCCAGCAGTGTGGAGGGACGGAGCTACGAGCAGTACTTC. Residues: CASSVEGRSYEQYF.

This clone was seen just once. This rearrangement joins TRBV5-1 to TRBJ2-5, with no clear D. Germline CDR1 reads SGHRS; CDR2 reads YFSETQ. CDR3 length equals 11 residues. V gave up 1 base and J gave up 5 bases, with 3 bases separating them. The chain's CDR3 is CASSLRETQYF. The CDR3 DNA sequence: TGCGCCAGCAGCTTGAGGGAGACCCAGTACTTC. The whole variable domain, remainder taken from reference TRBV5-1 and TRBJ2-5, is KAGVTQTPRYLIKTRGQQVTLSCSPISGHRSVSWYQQTPGQGLQFLFEYFSETQRNKGNFPGRFSGRQFSNSRSEMNVSTLELGDSALYLCASSLRETQYFGPGTRLLVL.

The chain links TRBV18 to TRBJ1-1; TRBD1 matches 7 bases. Germline CDR1 and CDR2: KGHSH and LQKENI. The CDR3 is made up of 14 amino acids. The V and J ends lost 4 bases and 3 bases, in that order; junction bases with no gene match: 5. The CDR3 DNA follows: TGTGCCAGCTCACTCGTGACAGGGTACACTGAAGCTTTCTTT. Translated, it gives CASSLVTGYTEAFF.

V is TRBV2 and J is TRBJ1-3; D is possibly TRBD1 (6 bases). Trimming removed 3 bases at V and 9 bases at J, with 21 bases between. The CDR3 has 16 amino acids. CDR1 and CDR2 from the germline V gene are SNHLY and FYNNEI. The CDR3: CASSDYRDIIEPTIYF. The CDR3 DNA follows: TGTGCCAGCAGTGATTACAGGGACATCATAGAACCCACCATATATTTT.

The chain joins TRBV10-2 to TRBJ2-1, with a tentative D call TRBD1 (6 bases). With 0 bases removed from V and 8 bases from J, the gap between germline ends came to 20 bases. The V gene's germline CDR1 is WSHSY and CDR2 SAAADI. CDR3 size: 17 residues. The CDR3 DNA follows: TGCGCCAGCAGTGAGTCAATTCGGGCAGGGGATGGAGATGAGCAGTTCTTC. This codes for CASSESIRAGDGDEQFF.

The V and J genes are TRBV5-6 and TRBJ2-7; 9 nucleotides line up with TRBD1. Unmatched junction bases numbered 9, after V lost 0 bases and J lost 5 bases. This CDR3 spans 16 amino acids. The germline CDR1 and CDR2 sequences are SGHDT and YYEEEE. In nucleotides, the CDR3 is TGTGCCAGCAGCTTGGTGTCTAGGGACAGGGCGGACGAGCAGTACTTC. Its protein product is CASSLVSRDRADEQYF.

This clone occurred a few times. The chain has TRBV7-9 and TRBJ1-3; D gene uncertain. CDR3 size: 16 residues. Trimming took 7 bases from V and 0 from J, leaving 16 bases between them. CDR1 and CDR2 (germline): SEHNR, FQNEAQ (reference sequence). The CDR3 region is CASTEAGTYSGNTIYF. In DNA form, the CDR3 reads TGTGCCAGCACCGAAGCCGGTACATACTCTGGAAACACCATATATTTT.

The J gene is TRBJ1-1, the V gene TRBV23-1; D remains ambiguous. TRBV23-1 is assigned to the ORF class and has an uncertain function. The length of the CDR3 is 11 residues. Deletions cut 10 bases from V and 5 bases from J, with 11 bases between. CDR3: CATLEGTEAFF. CDR3 DNA: TGCGCCACCTTAGAAGGGACTGAAGCTTTCTTT.

This chain links TRBV27 with TRBJ2-7; D is possibly TRBD1 (5 bases). V was clipped by 4 bases and J by 3 bases, with 10 bases between them. Germline V lookup: CDR1 MNHEY, CDR2 SMNVEV (reference sequence). This CDR3 is 13 amino acids long. DNA of the CDR3: TGTGCCAGCAGTTATGGACACGGCTACGAGCAGTACTTC. Translating gives CASSYGHGYEQYF.

The chain has TRBV9 and TRBJ1-1; D remains unclear. Germline V lookup: CDR1 SGDLS, CDR2 YYNGEE. The CDR3 is made up of 14 amino acids. The V gene lost 4 bases and the J gene lost 9 bases, with 19 bases spanning the gap. The CDR3 here is CASSPRPFPSKAFF. The CDR3 DNA follows: TGTGCCAGCAGCCCCCGTCCTTTCCCCTCCAAAGCTTTCTTT.